This TCR beta chain was captured in a study of T cells in women clearing cervical HPV infection. Profiling relied on immunoSEQ multiplex PCR, and the TCRdb table lists in-frame clones only, not all of them. This table holds 20,000 to 30,000 clones. CDR3 length: 16 residues. The V gene lost 3 bases and the J gene lost 0 bases, with 14 bases spanning the gap. Germline V gene data show CDR1 as KGHSH and CDR2 as LQKENI. On this clone: The read ends 3 residues shy of where the CDR3 ends; the end is completed using the germline J gene.

What was sequenced was blood buffy coat. The V call is TRBV18, the J call TRBJ1-2; no firm D call. This clonotype was sampled from a woman between 18 and 70 years old with a cervical HPV16 infection that either progressed to CIN3+ or cleared (not recorded which). CDR3 bases read: TGTGCCAGCTCACCGACGACCGCCGACACTAACTATGGC. Protein: CASSPTTADTNYG. The whole CDR3 sequence reads CASSPTTADTNYGYTF.